This T cell receptor beta chain was documented in a study of blood T cell repertoires in COVID-19. The CDR3 contains 13 residues. Losses at the gene ends were 8 bases for V and 2 bases for J; bases not matched to a gene: 5. Germline V gives CDR1 GTSNPN, CDR2 SVGIG (reference sequence). Profiling relied on immunoSEQ multiplex PCR, and the TCRdb table lists in-frame clones only, not all of them. The sample has 70,000 or so clones, more than 75% seen once. Sequences were obtained from peripheral blood. The chain uses TRBV30 and TRBJ1-2, with 10 bases fitting TRBD1. The receptor was isolated from a woman aged 18-29 years with acute or convalescent COVID-19. The CDR3 spells CAEGQGTNYGYTF. For the CDR3, the DNA is TGTGCCGAGGGACAGGGGACCAACTATGGCTACACCTTC.